Listed below are T cell receptor beta chains from one sample, sequenced in a study of control samples from healthy donors and cancer patients. Using immunoSEQ multiplex PCR, the repertoire was profiled, and TCRdb retains in-frame clones only, with some absent. The sample shows about 130,000 clones, about 94% of them seen only once. Sequencing was performed on blood. Every receptor here comes from a man aged 30-40 years in good health. Each CDR3 is given with its conserved first and last residue. D genes are given only for firm matches. The size entry is marked missing in some rows and otherwise reads once, few, many or a size class.

>-|TRBJ1-3|TRBV14|once
CASSQGRRGGSGNTIYF
TGTGCCAGCAGCCAAGGTCGCAGAGGTGGCTCTGGAAACACCATATATTTT
>-|TRBJ1-1|TRBV5-4|few
CASSPEGEGNTEAFF
TGTGCCAGCAGCCCGGAAGGGGAGGGGAACACTGAAGCTTTCTTT
>-|TRBJ1-1|TRBV30|-
CAWSVRSEAFF
TGTGCCTGGAGTGTAAGGTCTGAAGCTTTCTTT
>-|TRBJ2-3|TRBV7-9|-
CASSLFASITDTQYF
TGTGCCAGCAGCTTATTCGCTAGTATCACAGATACGCAGTATTTT
>-|TRBJ2-3|TRBV5-4|-
CASSDASTDTQYF
TGTGCCAGCAGCGACGCTAGCACAGATACGCAGTATTTT
>-|TRBJ1-5|TRBV12-3/TRBV12-4|-
CASSLSPNQPQHF
TGTGCCAGCAGTTTATCCCCCAATCAGCCCCAGCATTTT
>-|TRBJ2-5|TRBV6-2/TRBV6-3|-
CASSYIGPTGGETQYF
TGTGCCAGCAGTTATATCGGACCAACCGGAGGGGAGACCCAGTACTTC
>TRBD1|TRBJ1-1|TRBV10-3|-
CAIRGTENTEAFF
TGTGCCATCAGAGGGACAGAGAACACTGAAGCTTTCTTT
>TRBD1|TRBJ1-2|TRBV2|-
CARLTGGGGYTF
TGTGCCAGGCTGACAGGGGGCGGTGGCTACACCTTC
>-|TRBJ1-3|TRBV7-2|-
CASSLSLSGNTIYF
TGTGCCAGCAGCTTGTCGCTCTCTGGAAACACCATATATTTT
>-|TRBJ1-6|TRBV30|once
CAWSVGGAGTYPNSPLHF
TGTGCCTGGAGTGTTGGAGGGGCCGGGACCTACCCTAATTCACCCCTCCACTTT
>-|TRBJ2-7|TRBV7-2|once
CASSSRDILGYEQYF
TGTGCCAGCAGCTCCCGGGACATACTAGGATACGAGCAGTACTTC
>-|TRBJ2-5|TRBV5-4|-
CASSAGGAETQYF
TGTGCCAGCTCCGCAGGGGGGGCAGAGACCCAGTACTTC
>-|TRBJ1-1|TRBV6-5|-
CAASGSGYTEAFF
TGTGCCGCCTCAGGGAGTGGGTACACTGAAGCTTTCTTT
>-|TRBJ1-4|TRBV12-3/TRBV12-4|-
CASTGGNEKLFF
TGTGCCAGCACGGGGGGGAATGAAAAACTGTTTTTT
>-|TRBJ2-1|TRBV5-8|-
CASSYSVGEQFF
TGTGCCAGCAGTTACTCGGTGGGGGAGCAGTTCTTC
>TRBD1|TRBJ1-2|TRBV27|-
CASSPGQGAYGYTF
TGTGCCAGCAGCCCGGGACAGGGGGCCTATGGCTACACCTTC
>-|TRBJ1-2|TRBV18|-
CASSSGHTPGSYGYTF
TGTGCCAGCTCATCGGGACATACCCCCGGTTCCTATGGCTACACCTTC
>-|TRBJ2-1|TRBV9|-
CASSVGPLDLGVDEQFF
TGTGCCAGCAGCGTAGGCCCCCTGGACCTTGGGGTGGATGAGCAGTTCTTC
>TRBD2|TRBJ2-3|TRBV9|-
CASSVEVTSGPTDTQYF
TGTGCCAGCAGCGTAGAGGTTACTAGCGGACCCACAGATACGCAGTATTTT
>-|TRBJ2-7|TRBV4-3|-
CASSQKGGTTDYEQYF
TGCGCCAGCAGCCAGAAGGGGGGGACTACAGACTACGAGCAGTACTTC
>-|TRBJ1-2|TRBV19|-
CASSIGTGRYYGYTF
TGTGCCAGTAGTATAGGTACAGGGCGTTACTATGGCTACACCTTC
>TRBD1|TRBJ2-1|TRBV28|-
CASSGFRQGSYNEQFF
TGTGCCAGCAGCGGATTCAGACAGGGCTCCTACAATGAGCAGTTCTTC
>-|TRBJ1-4|TRBV30|-
CAWSPALEKLFF
TGTGCCTGGAGCCCCGCCCTCGAAAAACTGTTTTTT
>-|TRBJ1-6|TRBV2|-
CASRGLLGNSPLHF
TGTGCCAGCAGAGGGTTATTGGGTAATTCACCCCTCCACTTT
>-|TRBJ1-6|TRBV13|-
CASPPSRPPHF
TGTGCCAGCCCTCCGTCGAGGCCCCCCCACTTT
>TRBD2|TRBJ2-5|TRBV28|-
CASSGGRAGTGETQYF
TGTGCCAGCAGTGGAGGCCGAGCGGGGACGGGGGAGACCCAGTACTTC
>-|TRBJ2-5|TRBV7-9|-
CASSAGPYQETQYF
TGTGCCAGCAGCGCGGGCCCCTATCAAGAGACCCAGTACTTC
>-|TRBJ2-7|TRBV7-2|-
CASSLAFGGIVHEQYF
TGTGCCAGCAGCTTAGCGTTCGGGGGCATTGTACACGAGCAGTACTTC
>-|TRBJ2-7|TRBV10-3|-
CAISEENSYEQYF
TGTGCCATCAGTGAGGAGAATTCCTACGAGCAGTACTTC
>TRBD2|TRBJ2-1|TRBV6-5|-
CASQALAGGSEQFF
TGTGCCAGCCAAGCACTAGCGGGGGGGTCTGAGCAGTTCTTC
>TRBD2|TRBJ2-7|TRBV12-3/TRBV12-4|-
CASSFGGGYEQYF
TGTGCCAGCAGTTTTGGCGGGGGATACGAGCAGTACTTC
>-|TRBJ1-2|TRBV4-2|-
CASSLGTPFYGYTF
TGTGCCAGCAGCCTCGGGACACCGTTCTATGGCTACACCTTC
>-|TRBJ2-7|TRBV3-1/TRBV3-2|-
CASSQSTGSYEQYF
TGTGCCAGCAGCCAAAGCACTGGCTCCTACGAGCAGTACTTC
>TRBD1|TRBJ2-2|TRBV6-5|-
CASRLDRVSGELFF
TGTGCCAGCAGATTGGACAGGGTCTCCGGGGAGCTGTTTTTT
>-|TRBJ1-1|TRBV6-6|-
CASSYGQNTEAFF
TGTGCCAGCAGTTACGGACAGAACACTGAAGCTTTCTTT
>-|TRBJ1-4|TRBV19|-
CASRRGGGTNEKLFF
TGTGCCAGTAGACGGGGGGGAGGAACTAATGAAAAACTGTTTTTT
>-|TRBJ2-5|TRBV7-9|-
CASSLGRAKETQYF
TGTGCCAGCAGCTTAGGGCGGGCTAAAGAGACCCAGTACTTC
>TRBD1|TRBJ1-2|TRBV2|-
CASSGRQGGPGYYGYTF
TGTGCCAGCAGTGGACGGCAGGGGGGCCCGGGTTACTATGGCTACACCTTC
>TRBD1|TRBJ2-2|TRBV27|-
CASSHTQGVGELFF
TGTGCCAGCAGCCACACTCAGGGGGTGGGGGAGCTGTTTTTT
>-|TRBJ2-3|TRBV7-3|-
CASSSSGGWDTQYF
TGTGCCAGCAGCTCCTCGGGGGGCTGGGATACGCAGTATTTT
>-|TRBJ2-2|TRBV30|-
CAWSVRVTGELFF
TGTGCCTGGAGTGTAAGGGTCACCGGGGAGCTGTTTTTT
>TRBD2|TRBJ2-7|TRBV27|once
CASSPSLAGGIYEQYF
TGTGCCAGCAGTCCATCTCTGGCGGGGGGGATCTACGAGCAGTACTTC
>-|TRBJ1-5|TRBV9|once
CASSVEGGSNQPQHF
TGTGCCAGCAGCGTAGAGGGGGGGAGCAATCAGCCCCAGCATTTT
>-|TRBJ1-1|TRBV4-3|-
CASSQDAVTEAFF
TGCGCCAGCAGCCAAGATGCAGTAACAGAAGCTTTCTTT
>-|TRBJ2-3|TRBV21-1|-
CASIRLAGNLKSDTQYF
TGTGCCAGCATCCGACTAGCGGGGAACCTTAAATCAGATACGCAGTATTTT
>-|TRBJ2-2|TRBV2|-
CASSGPGPPGELFF
TGTGCCAGCAGTGGCCCCGGGCCTCCCGGGGAGCTGTTTTTT
>-|TRBJ1-5|TRBV19|-
CASSMGGYTAQHF
TGTGCCAGTAGTATGGGGGGGTATACTGCCCAGCATTTT
>TRBD1|TRBJ2-7|TRBV5-1|few
CASSLPKRGTGDSYEQYF
TGCGCCAGCAGCCTACCGAAAAGAGGGACAGGAGACTCCTACGAGCAGTACTTC
>-|TRBJ2-7|TRBV11-2|-
CASSYTGPYEQYF
TGTGCCAGCAGCTACACTGGCCCCTACGAGCAGTACTTC
>TRBD1|TRBJ2-1|TRBV7-8|-
CASSLGQGAHNEQFF
TGTGCCAGCAGCTTAGGACAGGGGGCCCACAATGAGCAGTTCTTC
>-|TRBJ2-2|TRBV13|-
CASSLEVGLNTGELFF
TGTGCCAGCAGCTTAGAGGTGGGGCTGAACACCGGGGAGCTGTTTTTT
>TRBD2|TRBJ2-1|TRBV11-3|-
CASSLAPAGGSAEQFF
TGTGCCAGCAGCTTAGCCCCAGCGGGGGGTAGCGCTGAGCAGTTCTTC
>TRBD2|TRBJ2-3|TRBV27|-
CASSLAGVSTDTQYF
TGTGCCAGCAGTTTAGCGGGGGTCAGCACAGATACGCAGTATTTT
>-|TRBJ1-2|TRBV18|-
CASSPVIGEITYGYTF
TGTGCCAGCTCACCGGTAATCGGGGAAATCACCTATGGCTACACCTTC
>TRBD1|TRBJ1-1|TRBV19|-
CASSMGRFWDRGKDTEAFF
TGTGCCAGTAGTATGGGGCGCTTTTGGGACAGGGGAAAGGACACTGAAGCTTTCTTT
>-|TRBJ1-3|TRBV7-9|-
CASSLSVATTGNTIYF
TGTGCCAGCAGCTTATCAGTGGCCACGACCGGAAACACCATATATTTT
>-|TRBJ2-1|TRBV7-2|-
CASSLDRDNEQFF
TGTGCCAGCAGCTTAGACAGAGACAATGAGCAGTTCTTC
>TRBD1|TRBJ2-1|TRBV5-4|-
CASTPGTGAYNEQFF
TGTGCCAGCACCCCCGGGACAGGGGCCTACAATGAGCAGTTCTTC
>-|TRBJ2-1|TRBV5-5|-
CASSLAGSSSYNEQFF
TGTGCCAGCAGCTTGGCAGGCTCCAGCTCCTACAATGAGCAGTTCTTC